Listed below are T cell receptor beta chains from one sample, sequenced in a study of blood T cell repertoires in COVID-19. Sequencing used immunoSEQ multiplex PCR; TCRdb keeps in-frame clones, though not all of them. The profile covers about 100,000 clones, with 70% to 90% appearing a single time and around 6.5% taken by the ten largest. Source material: peripheral blood. Receptors originate from a woman aged 55-70 years with acute or convalescent COVID-19. Both conserved end residues are trimmed from each CDR3.

J,V,CDR3
TRBJ2-2,TRBV29-1,SVDRGQGITGELF
TRBJ1-4,TRBV6-5,ASRTQGRNEKLF
TRBJ2-1,TRBV18,ASSPTGGGEQF
TRBJ1-4,TRBV18,ASSLGQGDNLLF
TRBJ2-7,TRBV29-1,SVGEGYEQY
TRBJ1-1,TRBV18,ASSPPSGTEAF
TRBJ1-2,TRBV10-3,AISDLGTARLNYGYT
TRBJ2-3,TRBV2,ASSEGQRYTDTQY
TRBJ2-1,TRBV10-3,ATGLAGGPDEQF
TRBJ2-3,TRBV29-1,SVAVAGGLDTQY
TRBJ2-2,TRBV28,ASSPSNDRELF
TRBJ2-1,TRBV6-1,ASSDGQGVDEQF
TRBJ2-3,TRBV19,ASSGAGGYTDTQY
TRBJ2-1,TRBV24-1,ATGGGDSYNEQF
TRBJ2-1,TRBV6-2/TRBV6-3,ASSYTSTPNEQF
TRBJ2-3,TRBV10-2,ASNPGAGGGSTDTQY
TRBJ2-5,TRBV6-5,ASSYSYSVQETQY
TRBJ2-6,TRBV5-1,ASSSLGGRDRAGANVLT
TRBJ1-5,TRBV28,ASSLSGTGVNQPQH
TRBJ1-5,TRBV6-5,ASSYAQGSNQPQH
TRBJ2-1,TRBV2,ASSELARQF
TRBJ1-2,TRBV28,ASSRPGTGNYGYT
TRBJ2-2,TRBV28,ASTLMEGLTGELF
TRBJ2-3,TRBV24-1,ATSEDRVTDTQY
TRBJ1-1,TRBV3-1/TRBV3-2,ASSQAGVSSEAF
TRBJ1-1,TRBV12-3/TRBV12-4,ASSSDRTTEAF
TRBJ2-7,TRBV6-5,ASSLSSYEQY
TRBJ2-1,TRBV6-5,ASRIHRGPYNEQF
TRBJ2-1,TRBV3-1/TRBV3-2,ASSPSPDRAGNEQF
TRBJ2-2,TRBV29-1,SVETNTGELF
TRBJ2-7,TRBV7-6,ASSSGTGDTYEQY
TRBJ1-1,TRBV28,ATKTGGRVNTEAF
TRBJ2-1,TRBV24-1,ATSDSPPGQPRYNEQF
TRBJ2-1,TRBV11-1,ASSSRDRTPNEQF
TRBJ1-3,TRBV7-8,ASSLALVRSGNTIY
TRBJ1-2,TRBV11-2,ASSLGQGGYGYT
TRBJ1-4,TRBV19,ASSGTTTATNEKLF
TRBJ1-3,TRBV18,ASSPRTGGSGNTIY
TRBJ2-3,TRBV7-9,ASSLGGALGDTQY
TRBJ2-1,TRBV7-8,ASSLVRGNEQF
TRBJ2-1,TRBV19,ASSPVRGATGYNEQF
TRBJ2-1,TRBV24-1,ATSDPTGYSYNEQF
TRBJ2-1,TRBV3-1/TRBV3-2,ASSRQGAHNEQF
TRBJ2-1,TRBV19,ASSRREGLYNEQF
TRBJ1-5,TRBV6-6,ASSLSAPGTGAQPQH
TRBJ2-1,TRBV7-7,ASSLLGLGNEQF
TRBJ2-7,TRBV20-1,SIGRLYEQY
TRBJ2-1,TRBV5-1,ASSSGVGTSGSNEQF
TRBJ2-3,TRBV5-4,ASSVDYTDTQY
TRBJ1-4,TRBV18,ASSKGNEKLF
TRBJ1-2,TRBV19,ASRQGLNYGYT
TRBJ2-7,TRBV6-4,ASSATALKSSYEQY
TRBJ2-1,TRBV27,ASSYWGAGAGGYNEQF
TRBJ2-7,TRBV5-1,ASREGASYEQY
TRBJ1-2,TRBV30,AQDRDTRANYGYT
TRBJ2-3,TRBV2,ASSANPGSTDTQY
TRBJ1-1,TRBV29-1,SAPVMGGQNTEAF
TRBJ1-5,TRBV7-2,ASSPIPQGEGAQH
TRBJ2-1,TRBV5-4,ASSMTSGGHNEQF
TRBJ1-2,TRBV5-1,ASSLPLPGEYGYT